This T cell receptor beta chain was captured in a study of OX40 agonist ivuxolimab in advanced cancers. Study context: Given to patients was ivuxolimab, an agonistic anti-OX40 (CD134) antibody.

The table came from immunoSEQ multiplex PCR; TCRdb's copy has only in-frame clones and leaves some out. The data hold under 45,000 clones, with about 81% observed a single time. Exclusion of a patient followed from autoimmune disease history or systemic immunosuppression. The sequencing used CD4+ or CD8+ T cells sorted from blood, collected in a trial of the OX40 agonist ivuxolimab. The TCR was taken from an adult with an advanced solid tumor such as melanoma, head and neck, liver or kidney cancer.

CDR3 coding DNA: TGTGCCAGCAGCTTAGAAAGTTGGGGGCCTCTTTCCTACGAGCAGTACTTC. Its protein product is CASSLESWGPLSYEQYF. This chain joins TRBV7-9 and TRBJ2-7; D is perhaps TRBD1 (6 bases). Trimming left V 1 base short and J 1 base short, with 17 bases between. Germline CDR1 reads SEHNR; CDR2 reads FQNEAQ (reference sequence). The CDR3 length is 17 residues.